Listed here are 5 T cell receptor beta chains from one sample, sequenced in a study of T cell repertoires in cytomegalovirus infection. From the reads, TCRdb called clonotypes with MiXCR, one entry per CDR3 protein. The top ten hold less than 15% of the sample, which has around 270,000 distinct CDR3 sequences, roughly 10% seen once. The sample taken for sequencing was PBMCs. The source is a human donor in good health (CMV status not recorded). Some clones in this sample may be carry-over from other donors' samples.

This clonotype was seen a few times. CDR3 in DNA: TGTGCCAGCAGCCCCGGGACAGACAATCAGCCCCAGCATTTT. This codes for CASSPGTDNQPQHF. The V gene is TRBV7-9, the J gene TRBJ1-5; 7 positions agree with TRBD1. The germline V gene encodes CDR1 SEHNR and CDR2 FQNEAQ (reference sequence). The J segment lost 3 bases and the V segment lost 5 bases, leaving 4 bases of the junction unmatched. The CDR3 loop spans 14 amino acids.

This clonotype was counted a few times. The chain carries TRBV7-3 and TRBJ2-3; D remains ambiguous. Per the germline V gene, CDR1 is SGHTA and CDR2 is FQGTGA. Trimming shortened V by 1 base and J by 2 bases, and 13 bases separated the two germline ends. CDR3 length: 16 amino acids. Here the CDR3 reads CASSLNPNSLTDTQYF. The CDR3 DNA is TGTGCCAGCAGCTTAAATCCGAACAGCCTCACAGATACGCAGTATTTT.

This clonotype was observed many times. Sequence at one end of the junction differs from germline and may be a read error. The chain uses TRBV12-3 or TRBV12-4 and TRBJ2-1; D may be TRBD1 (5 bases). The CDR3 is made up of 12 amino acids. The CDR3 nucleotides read TGTGCCAGCAGGTTAGGGGACAATGAGCAGTTCTTC. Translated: CASRLGDNEQFF.

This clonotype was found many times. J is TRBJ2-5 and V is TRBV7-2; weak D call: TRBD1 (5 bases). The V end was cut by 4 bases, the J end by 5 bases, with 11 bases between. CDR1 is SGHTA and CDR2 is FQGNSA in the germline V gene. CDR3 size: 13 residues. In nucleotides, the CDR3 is TGTGCCAGCAGCTATGACAGAATGGAGACCCAGTACTTC. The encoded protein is CASSYDRMETQYF.

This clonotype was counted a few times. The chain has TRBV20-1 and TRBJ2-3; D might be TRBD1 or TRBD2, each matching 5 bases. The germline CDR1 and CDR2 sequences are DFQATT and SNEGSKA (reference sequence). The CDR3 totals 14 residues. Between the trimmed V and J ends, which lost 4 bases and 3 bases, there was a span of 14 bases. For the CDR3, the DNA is TGCAGTGCTATAGCCCAGGGAGCAACAGATACGCAGTATTTT. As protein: CSAIAQGATDTQYF.